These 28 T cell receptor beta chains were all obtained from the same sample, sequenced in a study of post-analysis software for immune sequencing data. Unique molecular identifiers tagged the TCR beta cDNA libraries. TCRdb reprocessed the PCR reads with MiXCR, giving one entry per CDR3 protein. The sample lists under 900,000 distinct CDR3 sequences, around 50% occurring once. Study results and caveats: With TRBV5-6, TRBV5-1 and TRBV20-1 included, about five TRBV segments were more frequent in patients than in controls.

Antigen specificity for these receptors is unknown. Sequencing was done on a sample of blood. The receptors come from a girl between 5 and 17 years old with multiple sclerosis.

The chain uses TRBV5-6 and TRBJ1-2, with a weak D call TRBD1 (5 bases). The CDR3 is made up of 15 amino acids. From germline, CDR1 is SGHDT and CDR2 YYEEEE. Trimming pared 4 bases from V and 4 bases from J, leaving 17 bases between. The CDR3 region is CASSRQGADPYGYTF. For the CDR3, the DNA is TGTGCCAGCAGCCGCCAAGGGGCGGACCCCTATGGCTACACCTTC.

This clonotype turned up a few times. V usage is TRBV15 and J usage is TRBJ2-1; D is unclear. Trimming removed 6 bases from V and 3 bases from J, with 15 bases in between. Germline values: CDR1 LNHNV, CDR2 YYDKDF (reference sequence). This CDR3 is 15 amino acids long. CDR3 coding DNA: TGTGCCACCAGTATAGAAGCCGTTTACTACAATGAGCAGTTCTTC. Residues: CATSIEAVYYNEQFF.

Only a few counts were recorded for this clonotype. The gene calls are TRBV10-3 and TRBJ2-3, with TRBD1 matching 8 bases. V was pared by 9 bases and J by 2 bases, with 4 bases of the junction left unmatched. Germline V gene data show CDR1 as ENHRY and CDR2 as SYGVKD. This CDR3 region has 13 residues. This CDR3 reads CAITGGITDTQYF. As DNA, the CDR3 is TGTGCCATTACAGGGGGAATCACAGATACGCAGTATTTT.

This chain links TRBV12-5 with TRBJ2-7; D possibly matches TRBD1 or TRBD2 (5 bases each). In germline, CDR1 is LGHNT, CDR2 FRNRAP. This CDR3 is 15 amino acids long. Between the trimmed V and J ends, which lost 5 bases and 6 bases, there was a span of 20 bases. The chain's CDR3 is CASGKHQGPASEQYF. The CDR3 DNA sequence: TGTGCTAGTGGTAAGCACCAGGGACCGGCGAGCGAGCAGTACTTC.

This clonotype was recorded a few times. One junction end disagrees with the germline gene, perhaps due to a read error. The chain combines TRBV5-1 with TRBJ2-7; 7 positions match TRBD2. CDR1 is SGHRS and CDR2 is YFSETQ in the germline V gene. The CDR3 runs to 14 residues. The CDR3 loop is CASSSGGGSYEQYF. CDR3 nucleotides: TGTGCCAGCAGTTCGGGGGGAGGGTCCTACGAGCAGTACTTC.

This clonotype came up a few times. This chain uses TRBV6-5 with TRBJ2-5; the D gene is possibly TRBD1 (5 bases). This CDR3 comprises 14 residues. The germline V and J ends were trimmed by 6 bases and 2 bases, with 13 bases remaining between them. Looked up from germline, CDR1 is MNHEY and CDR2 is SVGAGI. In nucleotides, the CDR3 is TGTGCCAGCAGGTCAGGGTACTCACAAGAGACCCAGTACTTC. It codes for CASRSGYSQETQYF.

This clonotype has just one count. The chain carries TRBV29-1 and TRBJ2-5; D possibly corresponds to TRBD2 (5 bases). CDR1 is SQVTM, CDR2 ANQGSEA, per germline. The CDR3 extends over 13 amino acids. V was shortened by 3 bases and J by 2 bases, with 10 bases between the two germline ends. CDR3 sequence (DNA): TGCAGCGTTGATCCAACGGGACAAGAGACCCAGTACTTC. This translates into CSVDPTGQETQYF.

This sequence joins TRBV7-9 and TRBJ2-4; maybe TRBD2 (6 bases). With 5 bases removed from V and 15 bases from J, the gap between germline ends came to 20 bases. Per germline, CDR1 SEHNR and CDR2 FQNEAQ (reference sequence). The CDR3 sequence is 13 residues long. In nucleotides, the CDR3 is TGTGCCAGCAGCCCGGAGGGACTCCTCCCCGCGTACTTC. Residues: CASSPEGLLPAYF.

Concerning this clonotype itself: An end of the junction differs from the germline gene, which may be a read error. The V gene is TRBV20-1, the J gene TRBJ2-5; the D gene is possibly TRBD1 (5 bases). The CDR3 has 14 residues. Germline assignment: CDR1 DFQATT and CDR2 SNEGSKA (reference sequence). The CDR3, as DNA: TGCAGTGCTAGAATCAGGGCATCTCAAGAGACCCTGTACTTC. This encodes CSARIRASQETLYF.

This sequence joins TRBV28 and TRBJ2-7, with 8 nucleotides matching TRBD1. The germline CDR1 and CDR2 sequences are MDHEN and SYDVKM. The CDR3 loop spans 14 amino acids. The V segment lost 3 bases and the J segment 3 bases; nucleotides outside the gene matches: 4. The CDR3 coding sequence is TGTGCCAGCAGTTTTCCGGACAGGGACTACGAGCAGTACTTC. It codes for CASSFPDRDYEQYF.

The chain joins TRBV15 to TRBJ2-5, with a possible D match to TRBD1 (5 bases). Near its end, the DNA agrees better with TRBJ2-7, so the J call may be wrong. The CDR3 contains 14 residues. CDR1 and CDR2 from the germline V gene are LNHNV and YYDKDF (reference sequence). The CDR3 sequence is CATSREQGSGEQYF. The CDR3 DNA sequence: TGTGCCACCAGCAGAGAGCAGGGTTCGGGCGAGCAGTACTTC.

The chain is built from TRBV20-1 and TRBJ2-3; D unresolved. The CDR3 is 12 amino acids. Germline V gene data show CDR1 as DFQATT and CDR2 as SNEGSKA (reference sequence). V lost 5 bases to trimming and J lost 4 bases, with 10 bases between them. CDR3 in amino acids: CSASTRADTQYF. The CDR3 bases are TGCAGTGCTTCGACAAGGGCAGATACGCAGTATTTT.

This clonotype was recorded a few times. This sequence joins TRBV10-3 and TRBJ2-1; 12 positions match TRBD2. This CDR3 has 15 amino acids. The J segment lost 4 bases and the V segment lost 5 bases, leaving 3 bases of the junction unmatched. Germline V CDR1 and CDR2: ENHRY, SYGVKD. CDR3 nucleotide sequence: TGTGCCATCAGTCCGACTAGCGGGGGATACAATGAGCAGTTCTTC. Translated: CAISPTSGGYNEQFF.

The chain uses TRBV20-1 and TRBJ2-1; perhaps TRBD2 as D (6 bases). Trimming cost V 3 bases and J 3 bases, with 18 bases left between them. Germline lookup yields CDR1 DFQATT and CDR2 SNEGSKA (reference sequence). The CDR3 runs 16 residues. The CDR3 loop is CSASSITGDLYNEQFF. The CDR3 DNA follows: TGCAGTGCTAGTAGTATTACGGGGGACCTCTACAATGAGCAGTTCTTC.

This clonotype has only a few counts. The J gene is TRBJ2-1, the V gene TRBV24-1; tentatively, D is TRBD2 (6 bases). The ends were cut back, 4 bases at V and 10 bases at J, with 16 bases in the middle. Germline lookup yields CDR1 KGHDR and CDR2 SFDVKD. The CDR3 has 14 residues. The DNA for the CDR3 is TGTGCCACCAGTGACCCCCGTTTGGCGGGGGAGCAGTTCTTC. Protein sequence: CATSDPRLAGEQFF.

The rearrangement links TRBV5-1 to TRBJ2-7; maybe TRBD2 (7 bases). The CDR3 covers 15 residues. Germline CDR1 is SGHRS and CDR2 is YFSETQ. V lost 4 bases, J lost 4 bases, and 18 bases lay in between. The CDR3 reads CASSRSGGRWYEQYF. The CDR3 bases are TGCGCCAGCAGCCGCTCCGGGGGGCGCTGGTACGAGCAGTACTTC. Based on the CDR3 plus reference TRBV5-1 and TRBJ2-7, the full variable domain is KAGVTQTPRYLIKTRGQQVTLSCSPISGHRSVSWYQQTPGQGLQFLFEYFSETQRNKGNFPGRFSGRQFSNSRSEMNVSTLELGDSALYLCASSRSGGRWYEQYFGPGTRLTVT.

This CDR3 reads CASSRQRLDQETQYF. CDR3 sequence (DNA): TGTGCCAGCAGCAGACAGAGACTCGACCAAGAGACCCAGTACTTC. The chain is built from TRBV7-9 and TRBJ2-5, with a tentative D call TRBD1 (5 bases). The CDR3 is 15 amino acids. V shed 5 bases and J shed 0 bases, with 13 bases lying between them. From germline, CDR1 is SEHNR and CDR2 FQNEAQ (reference sequence).

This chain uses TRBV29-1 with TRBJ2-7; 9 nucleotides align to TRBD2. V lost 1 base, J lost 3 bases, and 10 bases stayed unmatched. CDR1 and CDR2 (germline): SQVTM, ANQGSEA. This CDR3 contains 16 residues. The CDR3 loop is CSVEGTSGGRNYEQYF. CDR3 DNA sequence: TGCAGCGTTGAAGGAACCAGCGGGGGGCGAAACTACGAGCAGTACTTC.

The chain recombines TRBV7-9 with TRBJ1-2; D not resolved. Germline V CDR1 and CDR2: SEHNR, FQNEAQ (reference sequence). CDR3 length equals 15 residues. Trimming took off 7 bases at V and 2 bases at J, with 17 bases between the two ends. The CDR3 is CASIQNEELNYGYTF. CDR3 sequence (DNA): TGTGCCAGCATTCAAAACGAAGAGTTAAACTATGGCTACACCTTC.

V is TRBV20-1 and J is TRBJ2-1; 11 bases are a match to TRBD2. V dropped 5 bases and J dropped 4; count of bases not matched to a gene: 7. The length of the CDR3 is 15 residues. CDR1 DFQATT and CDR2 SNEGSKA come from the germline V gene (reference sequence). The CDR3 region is CSASSGGLSYNEQFF. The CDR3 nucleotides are TGCAGTGCTTCTAGCGGGGGGCTCTCTTACAATGAGCAGTTCTTC.

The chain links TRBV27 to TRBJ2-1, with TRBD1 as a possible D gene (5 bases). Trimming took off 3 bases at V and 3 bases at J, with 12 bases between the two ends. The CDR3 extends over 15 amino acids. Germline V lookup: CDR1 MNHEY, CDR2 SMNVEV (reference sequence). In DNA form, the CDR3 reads TGTGCCAGCAGTTTTAGGACAATGCTCTACAATGAGCAGTTCTTC. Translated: CASSFRTMLYNEQFF.

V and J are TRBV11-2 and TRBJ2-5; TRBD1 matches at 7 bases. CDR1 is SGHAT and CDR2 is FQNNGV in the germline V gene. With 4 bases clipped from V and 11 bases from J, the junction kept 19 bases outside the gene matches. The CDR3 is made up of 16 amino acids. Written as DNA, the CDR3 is TGTGCCAGCAGCTCATTCCCCCTTGACAGGGTCGAAGAGCAGTACTTC. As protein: CASSSFPLDRVEEQYF.

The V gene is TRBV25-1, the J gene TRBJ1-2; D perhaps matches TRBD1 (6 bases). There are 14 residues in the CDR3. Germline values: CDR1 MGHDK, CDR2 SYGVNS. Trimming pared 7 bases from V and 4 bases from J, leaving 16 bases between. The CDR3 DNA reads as TGTGCCAGCACCGCATCAGGGGATCGCTATGGCTACACCTTC. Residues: CASTASGDRYGYTF.

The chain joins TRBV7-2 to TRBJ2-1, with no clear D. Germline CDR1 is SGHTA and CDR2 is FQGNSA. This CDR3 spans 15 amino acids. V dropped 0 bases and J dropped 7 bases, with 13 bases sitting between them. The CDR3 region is CASSLANRRANEQFF. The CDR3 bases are TGTGCCAGCAGCTTAGCAAACAGAAGGGCGAATGAGCAGTTCTTC.

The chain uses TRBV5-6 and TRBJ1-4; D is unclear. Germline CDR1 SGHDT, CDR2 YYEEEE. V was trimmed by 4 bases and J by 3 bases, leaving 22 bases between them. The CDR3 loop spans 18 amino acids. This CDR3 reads CASSNRVGPPRANEKLFF. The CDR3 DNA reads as TGTGCCAGCAGCAACCGGGTCGGACCCCCAAGGGCTAATGAAAAACTGTTTTTT.

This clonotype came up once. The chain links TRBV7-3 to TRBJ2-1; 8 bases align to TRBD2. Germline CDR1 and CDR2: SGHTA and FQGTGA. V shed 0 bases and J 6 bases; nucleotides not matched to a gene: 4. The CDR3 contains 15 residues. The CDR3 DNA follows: TGTGCCAGCAGCTTAACCGGACTAGCTCCCAATGAGCAGTTCTTC. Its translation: CASSLTGLAPNEQFF.

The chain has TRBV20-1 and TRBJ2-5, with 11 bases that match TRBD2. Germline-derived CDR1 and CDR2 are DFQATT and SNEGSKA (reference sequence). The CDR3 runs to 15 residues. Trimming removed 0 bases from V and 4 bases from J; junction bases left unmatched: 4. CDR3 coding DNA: TGCAGTGCTAGAGATGGAGGACTAGCGGGAGAGACCCAGTACTTC. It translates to CSARDGGLAGETQYF.

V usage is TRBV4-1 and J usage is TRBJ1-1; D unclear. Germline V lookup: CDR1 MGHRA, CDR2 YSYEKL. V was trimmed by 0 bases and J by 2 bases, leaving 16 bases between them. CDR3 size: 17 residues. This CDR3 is CASSQEPTGRANTEAFF. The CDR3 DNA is TGCGCCAGCAGCCAAGAGCCGACGGGCCGGGCAAACACTGAAGCTTTCTTT.